Listed below are T cell receptor beta chains from one sample, sequenced in a study of breast tumors, draining lymph nodes, adjacent tissues. A single record per CDR3 protein comes from TCRdb applying MiXCR to the multiplex PCR reads. The sample includes tens of thousands of distinct CDR3 sequences, approximately 63% of them seen just once. Sequencing was carried out using breast tumor tissue. Source of these receptors: a female donor with breast cancer. Some clones in this sample may be carry-over from other donors' samples. Both conserved end residues are part of each CDR3. Each record gives: J gene, D gene, V gene, clone size, CDR3 DNA, CDR3 protein. The D gene is left open where the match is weak. The listing skips clone size in some rows; elsewhere it reads once, few, many or a size class.

TRBJ1-4,.,TRBV2,.,TGTGCCAGCAGGATAGAAGGGGGAAAACTGTTTTTT,CASRIEGGKLFF
TRBJ1-5,.,TRBV7-2,.,TGTGCCAGCAGGGACAATCAGCCCCAGCATTTT,CASRDNQPQHF
TRBJ2-1,TRBD2,TRBV4-3,many,TGCGCCAGCAGCCAAGCTTGGCTAGCGGGGGTGAATGAGCAGTTCTTC,CASSQAWLAGVNEQFF
TRBJ1-5,.,TRBV2,.,TGTGCCAGCAGTTGGACTAGCGGGAGGCTCAATGAGCCCCAGCATTTT,CASSWTSGRLNEPQHF
TRBJ1-2,TRBD1,TRBV13,.,TGTGCCAGCCAAGCTTGGGGACAGGGGGCCTATGGCTACACCTTC,CASQAWGQGAYGYTF
TRBJ2-3,.,TRBV6-1,.,TGTGCCAGCAGTGAAGCTGGGCGAAGCACAGATATGCGGTATTTT,CASSEAGRSTDMRYF
TRBJ1-5,.,TRBV10-3,.,TGTGCCATCAGTGAGTCGATCTCCGGGAACAATCAGCCCCAGCATTTT,CAISESISGNNQPQHF
TRBJ1-1,.,TRBV7-3,.,TGTGCCAGCAGCCAAGATCGATCTGAGGAAGCTTTCTTT,CASSQDRSEEAFF
TRBJ2-7,.,TRBV14,few,TGTGCCAGCAGCCAAGGGCCTCATGCCTACGAGCAGTACTTC,CASSQGPHAYEQYF
TRBJ1-4,.,TRBV11-3,.,TGTGCCAGCAGAGAATTGAGGGTCAATGAAAAACTGTTTTTT,CASRELRVNEKLFF
TRBJ1-5,TRBD1,TRBV2,few,TGTGCCAGCAGTGGTACAGGGGGTGTAGCCCAGCATTTT,CASSGTGGVAQHF
TRBJ1-4,TRBD1,TRBV2,.,TGTGCCAGCAGGGATAGGACAGGGGGTTTGGAAAAACTGTTTTTT,CASRDRTGGLEKLFF
TRBJ1-4,.,TRBV20-1,medium-sized,TGCAGTGCTAGAGAGGGGACAACTAATGAAAAACTGTTTTTT,CSAREGTTNEKLFF
TRBJ2-7,TRBD1,TRBV20-1,medium-sized,TGCAGTCCGGGACAGGGATCCTACGAGCAGTACTTC,CSPGQGSYEQYF
TRBJ2-7,TRBD2,TRBV5-5,.,TGTACCAGCAGCGGGGGACTGGGGGCGCGGGGGCAGTACTTC,CTSSGGLGARGQYF
TRBJ2-7,.,TRBV7-9,once,TGTGCCAGCAGCTTACGAGACTACGAGCAGTACTTC,CASSLRDYEQYF
TRBJ2-5,TRBD1,TRBV6-6,many,TGTGCCAGCAGTCCCCCCGCCGGGATGGGACAGGGGCTGCGAGAGACCCAGTACTTC,CASSPPAGMGQGLRETQYF
TRBJ1-2,.,TRBV20-1,.,TGCAGTGCTAGGCAGACGGGCTTAGCTAACTATGGCTACACCTTC,CSARQTGLANYGYTF
TRBJ2-5,.,TRBV18,many,TGTGCCAGCTCATCTATAAGCGAGACCCAGTACTTC,CASSSISETQYF
TRBJ1-2,.,TRBV20-1,once,TGCAGTGCCCCTAAACCAGGGTGGGATGGCTACACCTTC,CSAPKPGWDGYTF
TRBJ2-1,TRBD1,TRBV10-3,.,TGTGCCATCAGCCTCGGGACAGGGCGATACAATGAGCAGTTCTTC,CAISLGTGRYNEQFF
TRBJ1-1,.,TRBV20-1,.,TGCAGTGCTAGAGAAGTAGGGGCCGGACACTTGAACACTGAAGCTTTCTTT,CSAREVGAGHLNTEAFF
TRBJ2-6,TRBD2,TRBV27,many,TGTGCCAGCAGTTATAGCGGGAGGCTCGGGGCCAACGTCCTGACTTTC,CASSYSGRLGANVLTF
TRBJ2-3,.,TRBV5-1,.,TGCGCCAGTAGTGGGGGGGCTAGCATGGATACGCAGTATTTT,CASSGGASMDTQYF
TRBJ2-7,TRBD1,TRBV20-1,.,TGCAGTGCTATATGGACAGGGGGCGGCGAGCAGTACTTC,CSAIWTGGGEQYF
TRBJ2-3,.,TRBV19,.,TGTGCCAGTAGTATTAGAGCGCACATAGATACGCAGTATTTT,CASSIRAHIDTQYF
TRBJ1-5,.,TRBV19,.,TGTGCCAGTAGTATATATAGGCAGCCCCAGCATTTT,CASSIYRQPQHF
TRBJ2-5,.,TRBV20-1,.,TGCAGTGCTGGGCCCCCGGACAGCGCGTTC,CSAGPPDSAF
TRBJ2-4,.,TRBV6-1,.,TGTGCCAGCAGTCAGGCCAGCGCCTCCAAAAACATTCAGTACTTC,CASSQASASKNIQYF
TRBJ1-2,.,TRBV20-1,.,TGCAGTGCCCGAGCCTACACAGCTAACTATGGCTACACCTTC,CSARAYTANYGYTF
TRBJ2-7,TRBD2,TRBV2,.,TGTGCCAGCAGTTGGACTAGGGCTGTGCCATACGAGCAGTACTTC,CASSWTRAVPYEQYF
TRBJ1-6,TRBD1,TRBV6-4,.,TGTGCCAGCAGATTGGACAGGGGAGGCTCACCCCTCCACTTT,CASRLDRGGSPLHF
TRBJ1-6,.,TRBV5-4,medium-sized,TGTGCCAGCAGCTTCGTACAGGGACCCTCACCCCTCCACTTT,CASSFVQGPSPLHF
TRBJ2-5,.,TRBV19,.,.,CASRLAGGLSYNEQFFGPGTQYF
TRBJ2-7,.,TRBV12-3/TRBV12-4,.,TGTGCCAGCAGTTACGGCGGGCTATCCTACGAGCAGTACTTC,CASSYGGLSYEQYF
TRBJ1-4,.,TRBV20-1,.,TGCAGTGCTAGAGACCTATCGGGGACGGGAGAAAAACTGTTTTTT,CSARDLSGTGEKLFF
TRBJ1-4,TRBD1,TRBV3-1,once,TGTGCCAGCAGGGCTAACAGGGGGCGGGATGAAAAACTGTCTTTT,CASRANRGRDEKLSF
TRBJ2-3,.,TRBV7-7,.,TGTGCTAGCAGCCGGGCGCGGGACTTATACACAGATACGCAGTATTTT,CASSRARDLYTDTQYF
TRBJ1-4,TRBD1,TRBV5-6,once,TGTGCCAGCAGTCCTAAAGGGACAGGGGACGAAAAACTGTTTTTT,CASSPKGTGDEKLFF
TRBJ1-6,TRBD1,TRBV27,.,TGTGCCAGCAGTTTATCGGCAGGGGGGGAGATTAATTCACCCCTCCACTTT,CASSLSAGGEINSPLHF